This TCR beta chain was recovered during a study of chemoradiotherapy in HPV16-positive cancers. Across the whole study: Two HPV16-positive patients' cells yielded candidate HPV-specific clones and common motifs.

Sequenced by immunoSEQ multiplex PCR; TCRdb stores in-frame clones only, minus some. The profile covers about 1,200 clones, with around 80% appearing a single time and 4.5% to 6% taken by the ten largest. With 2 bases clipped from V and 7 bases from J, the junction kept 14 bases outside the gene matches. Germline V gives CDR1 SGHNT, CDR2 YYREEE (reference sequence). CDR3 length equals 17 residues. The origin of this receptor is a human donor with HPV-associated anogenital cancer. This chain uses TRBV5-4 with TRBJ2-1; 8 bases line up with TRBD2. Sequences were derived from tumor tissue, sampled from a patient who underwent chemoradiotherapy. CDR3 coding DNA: TGTGCCAGCAGCTTTGGAGGGACTGCTAGCGGGCGGAATGAGCAGTTCTTC. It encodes CASSFGGTASGRNEQFF.